The 19 T cell receptor beta chains in this list originate from one sample, sequenced in a study of cytomegalovirus exposure and HLA in healthy donors. The PCR ran on 60 Vbeta and 13 Jbeta primers. The protocol was immunoSEQ multiplex PCR, while the TCRdb copy is restricted to in-frame clones and leaves out a portion. The profile covers under 130,000 clones, with approximately 82% appearing a single time and approximately 8.2% taken by the ten largest. Specimen: PBMCs. The receptor source for this set is a middle-aged man in good health and CMV-seropositive.

This clone was observed a few times. V is TRBV19 and J is TRBJ1-1; 7 nucleotides line up with TRBD1. The length of the CDR3 is 13 residues. The germline CDR1 and CDR2 sequences are LNHDA and SQIVND (reference sequence). Trimming cost V 5 bases and J 8 bases; bases outside gene matches: 8. The CDR3 loop reads CASSWTGQKEAFF. The CDR3 nucleotides read TGTGCCAGTAGTTGGACAGGACAGAAAGAAGCTTTCTTT.

To note about this clone: The conserved phenylalanine or tryptophan normally closing the CDR3 is absent here, so this likely arose from a read error. The chain combines TRBV30 with TRBJ1-1; D gene unclear. The length of the CDR3 is 13 residues. Trimming shortened V by 0 bases and J by 7 bases, and 12 bases separated the two germline ends. In germline, CDR1 is GTSNPN, CDR2 SVGIG (reference sequence). This CDR3 reads CAWSVRGHSEAFL. The CDR3 bases are TGTGCCTGGAGTGTACGAGGGCACAGTGAAGCTTTCCTT.

The chain links TRBV7-9 to TRBJ2-7; possibly TRBD2 for D (7 bases). V was shortened by 5 bases and J by 6 bases, with 14 bases between the two germline ends. The CDR3 runs 13 residues. The germline CDR1 and CDR2 sequences are SEHNR and FQNEAQ (reference sequence). CDR3 loop: CASSPTSRGEQYF. The CDR3 nucleotides read TGTGCCAGCAGCCCGACTAGCAGGGGCGAGCAGTACTTC.

The chain carries TRBV9 and TRBJ1-1, with D possibly TRBD1 on 5 matching bases. CDR3 size: 16 residues. V lost 2 bases to trimming and J lost 2 bases, with 16 bases between them. Germline CDR1 is SGDLS and CDR2 is YYNGEE. CDR3 residues: CASSVSGGEANTEAFF. CDR3 in DNA: TGTGCCAGCAGCGTTTCCGGGGGAGAAGCCAACACTGAAGCTTTCTTT.

The chain uses TRBV7-9 and TRBJ2-5; 10 bases fit TRBD2. The CDR3 consists of 17 residues. V lost 0 bases and J lost 5; bases outside the gene matches: 9. Germline values: CDR1 SEHNR, CDR2 FQNEAQ (reference sequence). CDR3 nucleotides: TGTGCCAGCAGCTTAGCGTCTTCTAGCGGGGGTCGGGAGACCCAGTACTTC. Encoded protein: CASSLASSSGGRETQYF. Complete variable domain (other parts from reference TRBV7-9 and TRBJ2-5): DTGVSQNPRHKITKRGQNVTFRCDPISEHNRLYWYRQTLGQGPEFLTYFQNEAQLEKSRLLSDRFSAERPKGSFSTLEIQRTEQGDSAMYLCASSLASSSGGRETQYFGPGTRLLVL.

The chain recombines TRBV27 with TRBJ2-7; possible D gene TRBD1, 6 bases. The CDR3 contains 14 residues. Trimming took off 4 bases at V and 3 bases at J, with 13 bases between the two ends. CDR1 is MNHEY and CDR2 is SMNVEV in the germline V gene (reference sequence). The CDR3 DNA is TGTGCCAGCAGTTCCTACAGGGTGGACTACGAGCAGTACTTC. Translating it yields CASSSYRVDYEQYF.

The gene calls are TRBV4-2 and TRBJ2-7, with 10 nucleotides matching TRBD1. The V gene end was trimmed by 2 bases and the J gene end by 4 bases; junction bases not matched to a gene: 8. This CDR3 comprises 16 residues. CDR1 and CDR2 from the germline V gene are LGHNA and YNFKEQ. Here the CDR3 DNA reads TGTGCCAGCAGCCAACCGACACCGGGACAGGGGTACGAGCAGTACTTC. Its protein is CASSQPTPGQGYEQYF.

This chain links TRBV4-1 with TRBJ2-7; weak D call: TRBD2 (5 bases). V was shortened by 0 bases and J by 2 bases, with 8 bases between the two germline ends. Germline CDR1 and CDR2: MGHRA and YSYEKL. The CDR3 consists of 14 residues. DNA of the CDR3: TGCGCCAGCAGCCAAGATACGGGAACCTACGAGCAGTACTTC. It encodes CASSQDTGTYEQYF.

A single count supports this clone. The V gene is TRBV12-5, the J gene TRBJ2-1, with 9 bases identical to TRBD1. With 2 bases clipped from V and 7 bases from J, the junction kept 9 bases outside the gene matches. Germline lookup yields CDR1 LGHNT and CDR2 FRNRAP. The CDR3 length is 16 residues. CDR3 amino acids: CASGLYPGQGKNEQFF. The CDR3 bases are TGTGCTAGTGGTTTGTATCCGGGACAGGGTAAGAATGAGCAGTTCTTC.

The chain combines TRBV5-1 with TRBJ1-6; 7 nucleotides match TRBD1. V shed 4 bases, J shed 9 bases, and the junction held 10 bases outside the gene matches. Germline V gives CDR1 SGHRS, CDR2 YFSETQ. The CDR3 spans 15 residues. The CDR3 DNA reads TGCGCCAGCAGCATGGGGACAGTCAGTAGTTCACCCCTCCACTTT. Translating it yields CASSMGTVSSSPLHF.

The V and J genes are TRBV7-2 and TRBJ1-1; D possibly corresponds to TRBD1 (5 bases). This CDR3 is 15 amino acids long. Germline V gene sequence: CDR1 SGHTA, CDR2 FQGNSA. The V end was cut by 5 bases, the J end by 3 bases, with 16 bases between. CDR3 loop: CASSVGGSGHTEAFF. CDR3 bases: TGTGCCAGCAGCGTCGGGGGGTCGGGTCACACTGAAGCTTTCTTT.

The chain recombines TRBV13 with TRBJ2-2, with 12 bases aligning to TRBD1. CDR3 length: 17 residues. Germline CDR1 reads PRHDT; CDR2 reads FYEKMQ (reference sequence). J gave up 6 bases and V 5 bases, and 10 bases lay outside the gene matches. CDR3 region: CASSPRRDRGRSGELFF. CDR3 DNA: TGTGCCAGCAGCCCCCGCCGGGACAGGGGGCGCTCCGGGGAGCTGTTTTTT.

The chain recombines TRBV27 with TRBJ2-7; D ambiguous. Trimming removed 0 bases from V and 2 bases from J, with 11 bases in between. In germline, CDR1 is MNHEY, CDR2 SMNVEV (reference sequence). The CDR3 extends over 15 amino acids. CDR3 sequence reads: CASSLSSLRTYEQYF. In DNA, the CDR3 is TGTGCCAGCAGTTTATCGAGTCTCAGGACCTACGAGCAGTACTTC.

The chain has TRBV6-1 and TRBJ2-1; 8 bases agree with TRBD2. Germline V lookup: CDR1 MNHNS, CDR2 SASEGT. The CDR3 totals 17 residues. V trimming: 2 bases; J trimming: 8 bases; junction bases outside the gene matches: 14. This chain's CDR3 is CASSEHREGRRAYEQFF. CDR3 coding DNA: TGTGCCAGCAGTGAACACCGGGAGGGCCGCCGAGCATATGAGCAGTTCTTC.

This clone showed up just a few times. The CDR3 DNA reads as TGTGCCAGCAGACGCGATACAGGGGGTTTAAATCAGCCCCAGCATTTT. As protein: CASRRDTGGLNQPQHF. The V call is TRBV28, the J call TRBJ1-5, with 8 bases identical to TRBD1. This CDR3 is built from 16 residues. The trim removed 6 bases at V and 4 bases at J, leaving 11 bases unmatched. CDR1 is MDHEN and CDR2 is SYDVKM in the germline V gene.

The V call is TRBV5-4, the J call TRBJ2-5, with TRBD2 matching over 9 bases. The J segment lost 5 bases and the V segment lost 4 bases, leaving 9 bases of the junction unmatched. Looked up from germline, CDR1 is SGHNT and CDR2 is YYREEE (reference sequence). CDR3 length: 15 residues. CDR3 amino acids: CASSPIAGDGETQYF. Here the CDR3 DNA reads TGTGCCAGCAGCCCGATAGCGGGAGACGGTGAGACCCAGTACTTC.

The chain uses TRBV30 and TRBJ2-7, with 10 bases aligning to TRBD1. The CDR3 runs to 16 residues. With 2 bases clipped from V and 1 base from J, the junction kept 8 bases outside the gene matches. From germline, CDR1 is GTSNPN and CDR2 SVGIG (reference sequence). Here the CDR3 reads CAWSRGDRGHSYEQYF. CDR3 nucleotide sequence: TGTGCCTGGAGTCGGGGTGACAGGGGGCATTCCTACGAGCAGTACTTC.

This rearrangement joins TRBV4-3 to TRBJ2-3, with a tentative D call TRBD2 (6 bases). The germline V and J ends were trimmed by 1 base and 5 bases, with 13 bases remaining between them. This CDR3 is 15 amino acids long. From germline, CDR1 is LGHNA and CDR2 YSLEER. CDR3 nucleotides: TGCGCCAGCAGCCAAGGTCTCACTAGCCTAGATACGCAGTATTTT. Translation: CASSQGLTSLDTQYF.

CDR3 nucleotide sequence: TGTGCCAGCAGCCAAGATTATCAGGGCTACGAGCAGTACTTC. As protein: CASSQDYQGYEQYF. The chain employs TRBV4-2 and TRBJ2-7; a possible D gene is TRBD1 (5 bases). Germline V gives CDR1 LGHNA, CDR2 YNFKEQ. The ends were cut back, 0 bases at V and 3 bases at J, with 9 bases in the middle. The length of the CDR3 is 14 residues.